A single sample gave rise to the 6 T cell receptor beta chains below, sequenced in a study of early T cells in non-severe SARS-CoV-2 infection. TCRdb independently ran MiXCR on the 5' RACE reads; one entry per CDR3 protein. The repertoire includes tens of thousands of distinct CDR3 sequences, about 3.8% of them detected once, and roughly 5.5% sits in the top ten. Sequenced input: whole blood. All receptors come from an adult who was a healthcare worker with PCR-confirmed SARS-CoV-2 infection or an uninfected control (not recorded which).

This clonotype was counted ten times or more. The chain recombines TRBV7-2 with TRBJ2-1, with D tentatively TRBD2 (5 bases). The CDR3 sequence is 15 residues long. The V end was cut by 4 bases, the J end by 5 bases, with 15 bases between. Per germline, CDR1 SGHTA and CDR2 FQGNSA. The CDR3, as DNA: TGTGCCAGCAGCTCCTCGGGGATAGACAACAATGAGCAGTTCTTC. It codes for CASSSSGIDNNEQFF.

This clonotype came up many times. V usage is TRBV28 and J usage is TRBJ1-5; possible D gene TRBD1, 6 bases. This CDR3 is 15 amino acids long. V was clipped by 6 bases and J by 3 bases, with 15 bases between them. Germline assignment: CDR1 MDHEN and CDR2 SYDVKM. The CDR3 nucleotides read TGTGCCAGCAGGGGATCGACAGGACCCAATCAGCCCCAGCATTTT. Its translation: CASRGSTGPNQPQHF.

This clonotype was picked up a small number of times. The chain is built from TRBV12-3 or TRBV12-4 and TRBJ2-3; a possible D gene is TRBD2 (6 bases). There are 14 residues in the CDR3. Trimming took 6 bases from V and 3 from J, leaving 13 bases between them. The CDR3 region is CASRGDWGTDTQYF. DNA of the CDR3: TGTGCCAGCAGGGGGGACTGGGGGACAGATACGCAGTATTTT.

This clonotype was found a few times. The chain recombines TRBV19 with TRBJ1-5; 7 nucleotides match TRBD1. In germline, CDR1 is LNHDA, CDR2 SQIVND (reference sequence). Trimming removed 7 bases from V and 1 base from J; junction bases left unmatched: 4. This CDR3 has 14 residues. The CDR3 reads CASTRGVSNQPQHF. The CDR3, as DNA: TGTGCCAGTACCAGGGGGGTCAGCAATCAGCCCCAGCATTTT.

In this sample, this clonotype turned up many times. In DNA form, the CDR3 reads TGTGCCAGCAGTGCTACTAGCGGGATCCCCGAGCATGAGCAGTTCTTC. Its translation: CASSATSGIPEHEQFF. The chain carries TRBV6-1 and TRBJ2-1; 10 nucleotides agree with TRBD2. Germline V gives CDR1 MNHNS, CDR2 SASEGT. The J segment lost 8 bases and the V segment lost 4 bases, leaving 11 bases of the junction unmatched. The CDR3 loop spans 16 amino acids.

In its sample, this clonotype was seen many times. The genes are TRBV7-2 and TRBJ1-2; no clear D. This CDR3 is 15 amino acids long. V lost 1 base, J lost 5 bases, and 14 bases lay in between. The germline gives CDR1 SGHTA, CDR2 FQGNSA. The CDR3 loop is CASSLGAQNPYGYTF. The CDR3 DNA sequence: TGTGCCAGCAGCTTAGGTGCCCAGAACCCTTATGGCTACACCTTC.